Below, 4 T cell receptor beta chains from the same sample are listed, as sequenced in a study of T cell clonality in common variable immunodeficiency. The protocol was immunoSEQ multiplex PCR, while the TCRdb copy is restricted to in-frame clones and leaves out a portion. In total the sample includes some 53,000 clones, none of them seen once. The sample taken for sequencing was peripheral blood mononuclear cells. The receptors come from a person between 18 and 75 years old in good health.

Only a few counts were recorded for this clone. The CDR3 end lies 3 residues beyond the end of the read and is filled in from the germline J gene. This CDR3 is also generated by other DNA sequences in the sample. This chain links TRBV7-8 with TRBJ2-5, with 12 bases identical to TRBD2. V shed 5 bases and J 5 bases; nucleotides not matched to a gene: 6. Germline loops: CDR1 SGHVS, CDR2 FQNEAQ. The CDR3 runs to 15 residues. The CDR3 sequence: CASSPGTSGLETQYF. The part of the CDR3 DNA that was read is TGTGCCAGCAGCCCCGGGACTAGCGGGCTTGAGACC.

This clone was observed a few times. Read data end 3 residues before the CDR3 end; the end is taken from the germline J gene. The gene calls are TRBV2 and TRBJ2-7; possible D gene TRBD1, 6 bases. V lost 7 bases to trimming and J lost 2 bases, with 12 bases between them. Germline V gene data show CDR1 as SNHLY and CDR2 as FYNNEI. The CDR3 loop spans 13 amino acids. This CDR3 is CASTQTGPYEQYF. Incomplete CDR3 DNA: TGTGCCAGCACCCAGACAGGACCCTACGAG.

This clone came up many times. The CDR3 is cut off 3 residues early in the read; its end comes from the germline J gene. This sequence joins TRBV30 and TRBJ2-6; D call uncertain. CDR3 length equals 15 residues. Germline loops: CDR1 GTSNPN, CDR2 SVGIG (reference sequence). Trimming removed 0 bases at V and 0 bases at J, with 6 bases between. The covered CDR3 bases are TGTGCCTGGAGTGTTACTGTCTCTGGGGCCAACGTC. Translating it yields CAWSVTVSGANV. The full-length CDR3 reads as CAWSVTVSGANVLTF.

This clone was observed at least ten times. The sequence runs out 3 residues before the end of the CDR3; the remainder is reconstructed from the germline J gene. The chain uses TRBV5-1 and TRBJ2-7; TRBD2 aligns across 11 bases. CDR1 is SGHRS, CDR2 YFSETQ, per germline. The CDR3 is made up of 19 amino acids. J was trimmed by 6 bases and V by 0 bases; bases with no gene match: 17. CDR3 DNA, as far as it was read: TGCGCCAGCAGCTTGGCCTTAGCGGGAGGGAAATGCGTAGGCTGCGAG. Residues: CASSLALAGGKCVGCE. The CDR3, in full, reads CASSLALAGGKCVGCEQYF.